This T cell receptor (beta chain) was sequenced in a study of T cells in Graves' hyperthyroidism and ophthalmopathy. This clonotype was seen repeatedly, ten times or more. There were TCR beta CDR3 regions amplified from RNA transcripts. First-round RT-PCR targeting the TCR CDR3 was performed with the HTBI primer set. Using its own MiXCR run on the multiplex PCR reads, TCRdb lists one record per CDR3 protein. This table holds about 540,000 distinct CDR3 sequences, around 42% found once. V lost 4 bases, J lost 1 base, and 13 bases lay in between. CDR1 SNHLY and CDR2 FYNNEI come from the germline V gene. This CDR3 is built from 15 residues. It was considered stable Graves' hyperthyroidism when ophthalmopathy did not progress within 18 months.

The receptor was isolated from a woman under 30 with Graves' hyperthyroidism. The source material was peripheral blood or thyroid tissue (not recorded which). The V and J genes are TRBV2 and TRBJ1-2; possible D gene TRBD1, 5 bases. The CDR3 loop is CASSAGRKLNYGYTF. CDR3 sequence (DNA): TGTGCCAGCAGTGCGGGACGAAAGCTTAACTATGGCTACACCTTC.